Below, 14 T cell receptor beta chains from the same sample are listed, as sequenced in a study of metastatic and nonmetastatic thyroid tumors. Prior to thyroid surgery, none of the patients had received any treatment. TCRdb re-called the PCR reads via MiXCR. Here the sample spans under 20,000 clones, 30% to 40% being singletons. Sample: tumor tissue. These receptors were collected from a female donor with papillary thyroid cancer or a benign thyroid nodule (not recorded which). Some clones in this sample may be carry-over from other donors' samples.

The table lists this clone with many counts. The chain couples TRBV20-1 to TRBJ2-1; TRBD2 aligns across 11 bases. The germline V gene encodes CDR1 DFQATT and CDR2 SNEGSKA (reference sequence). J lost 2 bases, V lost 3 bases, and 9 bases had no gene match. This CDR3 has 17 amino acids. The CDR3 sequence: CSASNLATSGTYNEQFF. The CDR3 DNA follows: TGCAGTGCTAGTAACCTCGCGACTAGCGGGACCTACAATGAGCAGTTCTTC.

This clone occurred a few times. The junction differs from germline at one of its ends, possibly a read error. The chain combines TRBV12-3 or TRBV12-4 with TRBJ1-2; TRBD1 might be the D (5 bases). This CDR3 has 13 amino acids. This CDR3 reads CANSSTVRHGYTF. In DNA form, the CDR3 reads TGTGCCAACAGTTCGACAGTCCGTCATGGCTACACCTTC.

This clone was picked up many times. This rearrangement joins TRBV18 to TRBJ2-1; 9 positions agree with TRBD2. The germline gives CDR1 KGHSH, CDR2 LQKENI. V dropped 5 bases and J dropped 7; count of bases not matched to a gene: 9. The CDR3 length is 15 residues. The DNA for the CDR3 is TGTGCCAGCTCAGTAGCGGGAGTGCCGGGTAATGAGCAGTTCTTC. Protein: CASSVAGVPGNEQFF.

Of note for this clone: The junction does not match germline at one end; this may be a read error. The rearrangement links TRBV9 to TRBJ2-1; D not resolved. The CDR3 is 12 amino acids. The germline CDR1 and CDR2 sequences are SGDLS and YYNGEE. CDR3 in amino acids: CASRAAYNAQFF. CDR3 coding DNA: TGTGCCAGCCGCGCCGCGTACAATGCGCAGTTCTTC.

This clone was detected ten times or more. The rearrangement joins TRBV7-3 to TRBJ2-1; D is ambiguous. Trimming took off 2 bases at V and 9 bases at J, with 11 bases between the two ends. The CDR3 has 13 amino acids. CDR1 is SGHTA, CDR2 FQGTGA, per germline. Here the CDR3 reads CASSLVLEAEQFF. The CDR3 coding sequence is TGTGCCAGCAGCTTAGTGCTAGAAGCTGAGCAGTTCTTC.

CDR3 sequence: CATSGASGRVGDEQYF. CDR3 bases: TGTGCCACCAGTGGGGCTAGCGGGAGGGTAGGAGACGAGCAGTACTTC. J is TRBJ2-7 and V is TRBV24-1, with TRBD2 identical over 12 bases. Germline assignment: CDR1 KGHDR and CDR2 SFDVKD. The V gene end was trimmed by 5 bases and the J gene end by 5 bases; junction bases not matched to a gene: 9. There are 16 residues in the CDR3.

The V gene is TRBV20-1, the J gene TRBJ2-2; no clear D gene. The CDR3 loop spans 12 amino acids. V was shortened by 6 bases and J by 0 bases, with 5 bases between the two germline ends. Germline V gives CDR1 DFQATT, CDR2 SNEGSKA (reference sequence). The CDR3 DNA reads TGCAGTGCCCAAACGAACACCGGGGAGCTGTTTTTT. Translation gives CSAQTNTGELFF.

This clone was found many times. At one boundary the junction diverges from the germline segment, which might be a read error. The chain carries TRBV20-1 and TRBJ2-1; the match to TRBD2 covers 8 bases. The CDR3 length is 17 residues. Germline CDR1 reads DFQATT; CDR2 reads SNEGSKA (reference sequence). CDR3 loop: CSARDLAASGWVNERFF. DNA of the CDR3: TGCAGTGCTAGAGATCTTGCGGCTAGCGGGTGGGTCAATGAGCGGTTCTTC.

This clone was observed a few times. V is TRBV28 and J is TRBJ2-7, with TRBD2 identical over 11 bases. CDR3 length: 15 amino acids. Trimming took 2 bases from V and 0 from J; bases not matched to a gene: 0. Germline V lookup: CDR1 MDHEN, CDR2 SYDVKM. CDR3 DNA: TGTGCCAGCAGTTTAGGGACTAGCGGCTCCTACGAGCAGTACTTC. The encoded protein is CASSLGTSGSYEQYF.

This clone was detected only a few times. The gene calls are TRBV19 and TRBJ1-1; perhaps TRBD1 as D (5 bases). The ends were cut back, 4 bases at V and 0 bases at J, with 12 bases in the middle. The CDR3 has 15 residues. CDR1 LNHDA and CDR2 SQIVND come from the germline V gene (reference sequence). CDR3 in amino acids: CASSTRDGMNTEAFF. CDR3 nucleotides: TGTGCCAGTAGTACCCGGGACGGGATGAACACTGAAGCTTTCTTT.

Relative to its sample, this clone is large (0.1 to 1%). The chain joins TRBV10-3 to TRBJ2-7; either TRBD1 or TRBD2 may supply D (5 bases each). Germline assignment: CDR1 ENHRY and CDR2 SYGVKD. V was cut by 6 bases and J by 2 bases, with 14 bases left in between. The CDR3 runs 14 residues. In nucleotides, the CDR3 is TGTGCCATCAGCCCATCCGGGACCGCCTACGAGCAGTACTTC. It specifies CAISPSGTAYEQYF.

This clone was detected only a few times. This rearrangement joins TRBV10-3 to TRBJ2-7, with D unclear. This CDR3 is 13 amino acids long. V shed 2 bases and J shed 5 bases, with 10 bases lying between them. Germline loops: CDR1 ENHRY, CDR2 SYGVKD. In DNA, the CDR3 is TGTGCCATCAGTGAGCCCCCCCAGGACGAGCAGTACTTC. Its translation is CAISEPPQDEQYF.

At least ten counts were recorded for this clone. The V call is TRBV5-1, the J call TRBJ2-7, with D possibly being TRBD1 (6 bases). Germline V CDR1 and CDR2: SGHRS, YFSETQ. There are 15 residues in the CDR3. Trimming shortened V by 0 bases and J by 3 bases, and 13 bases separated the two germline ends. CDR3 region: CASSLDPGVGYEQYF. CDR3 nucleotide sequence: TGCGCCAGCAGCTTGGATCCAGGGGTGGGCTACGAGCAGTACTTC.

The V call is TRBV20-1, the J call TRBJ1-1; no clear D. Trimming shortened V by 3 bases and J by 1 base, and 3 bases separated the two germline ends. CDR3 length: 11 residues. CDR1 is DFQATT and CDR2 is SNEGSKA in the germline V gene (reference sequence). Here the CDR3 reads CSASQNTEAFF. Here the CDR3 DNA reads TGCAGTGCTAGTCAGAACACTGAAGCTTTCTTT.